These T cell receptor beta chains were read from a single sample in a study of blood T cell repertoires in COVID-19. The protocol was immunoSEQ multiplex PCR, while the TCRdb copy is restricted to in-frame clones and leaves out a portion. There are some 260,000 clones in the sample; 82% occur only once, and about 3.4% lies in the top ten. Material for sequencing was peripheral blood. The origin of the receptors is a woman aged 18 to 35 with acute or convalescent COVID-19. CDR3s include the opening cysteine and the closing phenylalanine or tryptophan. The D gene is left open where the match is weak. Size tells how often a clone was seen (once, few, many) or the class of an expanded clone, and some rows leave it out.

d_call j_call v_call clone_size cdr3_nt cdr3_aa
NA TRBJ2-1 TRBV24-1 once TGTGCCACCAGTGATTTCGCGGCGGGCCCCTACAATGAGCAGTTCTTC CATSDFAAGPYNEQFF
NA TRBJ2-7 TRBV30 once TGTGCCTGCCTCCAGAATCCCTACGAGCAGTACTTC CACLQNPYEQYF
NA TRBJ1-2 TRBV12-3/TRBV12-4 few TGTGCCAGCAGTGTAGAATCAGGCTATGGCTACACCTTC CASSVESGYGYTF
TRBD1 TRBJ1-2 TRBV6-5 few TGTGCCAGCAGGACAGGGTACGGCTACACCTTC CASRTGYGYTF
NA TRBJ2-1 TRBV7-9 NA TGTGCCAGCAGCTCTGAAGGGGGTTACGACGATGAGCAGTTCTTC CASSSEGGYDDEQFF
TRBD1 TRBJ1-2 TRBV27 NA TGTGCCAGCAGTCTAACCGGACAGGGGGCTAACTATGGCTACACCTTC CASSLTGQGANYGYTF
TRBD1 TRBJ2-7 TRBV7-8 NA TGTGCCAGCAGCTTAGCCGACAGGGGGGACGAGCAGTACTTC CASSLADRGDEQYF
TRBD2 TRBJ2-1 TRBV4-3 NA TGCGCCAGCAGCCTCCCGATCTGGCCTAGCGGGAACTACAATGAGCAGTTCTTC CASSLPIWPSGNYNEQFF
TRBD1 TRBJ1-2 TRBV5-1 NA TGCGCCAGCAGCTTGGCCTACTCGACAGGGGACGGCTACACCTTC CASSLAYSTGDGYTF
NA TRBJ2-1 TRBV30 NA TGTGCCTGGAGTCCATACAATGAGCAGTTCTTC CAWSPYNEQFF
NA TRBJ1-2 TRBV15 NA TGTGCCACCAGCAGAGAACCCCCGGGGTATAACTATGGCTACACCTTC CATSREPPGYNYGYTF
NA TRBJ2-3 TRBV13 NA TGTGCCAGCGGTTCGGGTGGCGGAGGGCGACCAGATACGCAGTATTTT CASGSGGGGRPDTQYF
NA TRBJ2-7 TRBV11-2 NA TGTGCCAGCAGCCTTGCTAGTGACTACGAGCAGTACTTC CASSLASDYEQYF
TRBD1 TRBJ1-6 TRBV3-1/TRBV3-2 NA TGTGCCAGCAGTATCCGACAGGGGGAGGGTTCACCCCTCCACTTT CASSIRQGEGSPLHF
TRBD1 TRBJ2-3 TRBV7-9 NA TGTGCCAGCAGCTCCCTCGGGACAGGGCCCACAGATACGCAGTATTTT CASSSLGTGPTDTQYF
NA TRBJ2-1 TRBV2 NA TGTGCCAGCTGGGACTCGACTTCAGAGCAGTTCTTC CASWDSTSEQFF
TRBD2 TRBJ2-2 TRBV5-8 few TGTGCCAGCAGCTTGAGTTCTAGCGGCATCACCGGGGAGCTGTTTTTT CASSLSSSGITGELFF
TRBD2 TRBJ2-1 TRBV19 NA TGTGCCAGTAATGGGACTAGCACCCCTAGTTTCAGTGAGCAGTTCTTC CASNGTSTPSFSEQFF
NA TRBJ2-1 TRBV11-3 NA TGTGCCAGCAGCTTAAAGAGAGGGACCCAAGGGGGCAATGAGCAGTTCTTC CASSLKRGTQGGNEQFF
TRBD1 TRBJ2-5 TRBV24-1 NA TGTGCCACCAGTGCCGGGACAGGGAACGTTATAGAGACCCAGTACTTC CATSAGTGNVIETQYF
NA TRBJ2-3 TRBV19 NA TGTGCCAGTTGTACGAGGGCCCACACAGATACGCAGTATTTT CASCTRAHTDTQYF
NA TRBJ1-1 TRBV27 NA TGTGCCAGCAGTTTTTCGATTGAGCTCCCTGAAGCTTTCTTT CASSFSIELPEAFF
NA TRBJ2-7 TRBV30 NA TGTGCCTGGGGGCTCGGGGGCGAGCAGTACTTC CAWGLGGEQYF
TRBD2 TRBJ2-3 TRBV10-3 few TGTGCCATCACTCCGGGACTAGCGGGAGGAGATACGCAGTATTTT CAITPGLAGGDTQYF
NA TRBJ1-2 TRBV29-1 NA TGCAGCGTTGACGGAACCAGGGAATTCGGCTATGGCTACACCTTC CSVDGTREFGYGYTF
TRBD2 TRBJ2-3 TRBV9 NA TGTGCCAGCACCCCCATGGGGACTAGCGGGAGTTTT CASTPMGTSGSF